This T cell receptor beta chain was recorded in a study of blood T cells in healthy people across ages (dated by TCRdb to between 2014 and 2017). Broadly, across the study: In model experiments, template switching captured about one uniquely barcoded TCR beta cDNA molecule for every two T cells. Age-related changes in TCR beta repertoire diversity were measured in the study by deep sequencing normalized with unique cDNA molecular identifiers. For two donors (one aged 18 to 29 and one aged 80 or older), the study analyzed two additional independent replicas of 1 million unique cDNA reads from the same blood draw. The donors were split into four age groups: young (average 16 years), middle-aged (roughly 42), aged (62) and long-lived (over 80). To avoid experimental bias, donors of different ages were randomly spread across the sequencing lanes.

Donors were approximately 42 systemically healthy Caucasian individuals from Russia aged about 6 to 100 years. Each donor gave about 9.2 milliliters of peripheral blood, drawn into EDTA-treated Vacutainer tubes. Ficoll-Paque density-gradient centrifugation was used to isolate PBMCs, with at least 6.5 million per sample. Total RNA, at least 5 micrograms per sample, was extracted from PBMCs with Trizol reagent. Naive CD45RAhigh/CD27high T cell percentages were measured by flow cytometry on a PBMC aliquot from every donor. In regard to this clonotype: Its antigen has not been determined. No much larger clone exists at a distance of one base, and base qualities are not known.

Findings and caveats that apply to the study as a whole: As age increased, observed TCR beta diversity per million T cells dropped in a roughly linear way, and a significant reduction was already evident by age about 40. Estimates of total diversity based on one million sequenced T cells were regarded as lower bounds and as underestimates. The percentage of naive T cells measured by flow cytometry correlated strongly with observed TCR beta diversity. Since profiling was done on bulk unsorted PBMCs, naive and antigen-experienced compartments could not be conclusively compared. Because the CMV infection status of the donors was unknown, age-related changes in expanded clonotypes may potentially have been confounded. Compared with the aged group, more naive CD4+ T cells, fewer expanded clones and increased TCR diversity were shown by the long-lived group, suggesting age selection.

CDR1 and CDR2, looked up from the germline V gene (reference sequence), are MNHEY and SMNVEV. The CDR3 has 16 amino acids, counting the end cysteine and phenylalanine. Kept here is only the CDR3 DNA, which spans 48 bases and is read in frame from base 1. Compared with germline, V lacks 6 bases and J lacks 0 bases; bases without a gene match: 9. Receptor libraries were prepared by 5' RACE. Sequenced using an Illumina HiSeq 2500. The second PCR ran for roughly 6 to 11 cycles and used a J-beta primer mix along with a sample-barcoded 5' primer. Each TCR beta cDNA molecule received a unique molecular identifier from a template-switch 5' adaptor carrying 12 random nucleotides. Each sample yielded at least 3 million CDR3-containing paired-end reads. The Mint cDNA synthesis kit, primed by a TRBC-specific oligonucleotide, was used to synthesize first-strand cDNA from all RNA. All cDNA was treated with uracil-DNA glycosylase and then went through a first 18-cycle PCR with the universal primers M1SS and BC2_uni_R. Regarding the original processing steps: Normalization of each sample was performed by random selection of 1 million high-quality reads, each carrying a distinct molecular identifier. Instead of being binned into consensus sequences, reads that shared molecular identifiers were thrown out. MiTCR, with a Q25 quality threshold and the strictest error-elimination algorithm, was used for CDR3 identification, clonotype clustering and error correction. A nonparametric unseen species model using Euler transformation provided a lower-bound estimate of total TCR beta diversity. TCRdb reran the public reads through fastp at Q25 and MiXCR, keeping productive beta chains. Every CDR3 protein is listed once, alongside the most common genes and DNA of its rows. TCRdb assigned the V and J calls; the authors' analysis was not used. The sample has 800,000 to 1,000,000 distinct CDR3 sequences on record, roughly 48% of them singletons. The ten most abundant clones make up under 15% of the sample.

The sequence links TRBV27 to TRBJ2-3, with 7 bases aligning to TRBD1. The TCR originated in a man aged 30 to 39 in good health. The sequenced sample consisted of blood. CDR3 sequence: CASSLRPTGSTDTQYF. The base sequence is TGTGCCAGCAGCCTAAGGCCGACAGGGAGCACAGATACGCAGTATTTT.